The 5 T cell receptor beta chains reported below all come from one sample, sequenced in a study of T cell responses to AZD1222 COVID-19 vaccine. The method was immunoSEQ multiplex PCR; TCRdb's version includes in-frame clones alone and lacks a portion of them. The sample has around 130,000 clones, around 91% seen once. The material was peripheral blood, obtained on day 0 of AZD1222 vaccination. Receptors were obtained from an adult in good health.

CDR3: CASSLDRTNTGELFF. The CDR3 nucleotides are TGTGCCAGCAGCTTGGACAGAACGAACACCGGGGAGCTGTTTTTT. The chain is built from TRBV5-4 and TRBJ2-2; D is ambiguous. The V end lost 0 bases, the J end lost 0 bases, and 6 bases lay between the germline ends. Germline assignment: CDR1 SGHNT and CDR2 YYREEE (reference sequence). This CDR3 has 15 amino acids.

The chain recombines TRBV19 with TRBJ1-6, with D perhaps TRBD1 (5 bases). Germline V gene lookup returns CDR1 LNHDA and CDR2 SQIVND (reference sequence). With 5 bases removed from V and 11 bases from J, the gap between germline ends came to 19 bases. There are 15 residues in the CDR3. In DNA form, the CDR3 reads TGTGCCAGTAGTGTCGACAGTCTAAGTGAGGCACCCCTCCACTTT. Its protein is CASSVDSLSEAPLHF. Full variable domain (outside the CDR3, taken from reference TRBV19 and TRBJ1-6): DGGITQSPKYLFRKEGQNVTLSCEQNLNHDAMYWYRQDPGQGLRLIYYSQIVNDFQKGDIAEGYSVSREKKESFPLTVTSAQKNPTAFYLCASSVDSLSEAPLHFGNGTRLTVT.

The chain has TRBV10-3 and TRBJ1-1; D is ambiguous. Germline CDR1 and CDR2: ENHRY and SYGVKD. CDR3 length: 11 residues. V lost 11 bases and J lost 3, with 10 bases in between. The CDR3 is CALIEYTEAFF. In nucleotides, the CDR3 is TGTGCCCTGATAGAGTACACTGAAGCTTTCTTT.

This chain joins TRBV30 and TRBJ2-3; TRBD2 matches at 13 bases. The ends lost 7 bases at V and 6 bases at J; junction bases unmatched: 7. The CDR3 extends over 14 amino acids. CDR1 is GTSNPN and CDR2 is SVGIG in the germline V gene (reference sequence). The CDR3 region is CASRTSGGGDTQYF. The CDR3 DNA reads as TGTGCCTCCAGGACTAGCGGGGGCGGTGATACGCAGTATTTT.

The chain combines TRBV7-9 with TRBJ1-2; maybe TRBD1 (5 bases). The ends were cut back, 3 bases at V and 6 bases at J, with 11 bases in the middle. The CDR3 contains 13 residues. The V gene's germline CDR1 is SEHNR and CDR2 FQNEAQ (reference sequence). In nucleotides, the CDR3 is TGTGCCAGCAGCTTGGGGGGAGCTCATGGCTACACCTTC. The encoded protein is CASSLGGAHGYTF.